Sequencing of this TCR beta chain was carried out in a study of blood T cell repertoires in COVID-19. Study at large: Material from acute and convalescent COVID-19 was sourced from the United States, Italy and Spain. Sample material is recorded as cDNA or gDNA derived from T cells, B-cell-depleted T cells, or PBMCs.

Per the original data handling: Reference gene primer amplification gave estimated nucleated cell counts. The repertoire was sequenced with immunoSEQ multiplex PCR; TCRdb's copy has only in-frame clones and lacks some. V and J calls and clone size follow that table, whereas D and trimming were derived from the DNA. Here the sample spans 80,000 to 90,000 clones, roughly 80% being singletons. The sequenced sample consisted of peripheral blood. The receptor was derived from a man in his 70s with acute or convalescent COVID-19.

The chain's CDR3 is CASSAKTGADTQYF. The CDR3 DNA follows: TGCGCCAGCAGCGCCAAAACAGGGGCAGATACGCAGTATTTT. J is TRBJ2-3 and V is TRBV5-1; TRBD1 agrees at 7 bases. CDR3 size: 14 residues. The V gene end was trimmed by 4 bases and the J gene end by 4 bases; junction bases not matched to a gene: 6. Germline CDR1 is SGHRS and CDR2 is YFSETQ.